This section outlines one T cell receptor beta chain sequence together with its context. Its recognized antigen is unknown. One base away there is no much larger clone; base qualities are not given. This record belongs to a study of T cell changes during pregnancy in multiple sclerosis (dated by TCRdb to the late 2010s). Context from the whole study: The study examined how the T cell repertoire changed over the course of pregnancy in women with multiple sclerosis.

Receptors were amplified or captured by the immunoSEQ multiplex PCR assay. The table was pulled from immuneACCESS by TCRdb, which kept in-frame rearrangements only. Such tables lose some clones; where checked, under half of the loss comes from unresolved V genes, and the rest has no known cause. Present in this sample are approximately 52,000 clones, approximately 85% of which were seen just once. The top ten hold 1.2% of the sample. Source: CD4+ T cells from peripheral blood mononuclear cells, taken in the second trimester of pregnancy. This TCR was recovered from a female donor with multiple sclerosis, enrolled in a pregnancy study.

The DNA reads TGTGCCAGCAGAGGACTAGCGGAGGGGGACGAGCAGTACTTC. The encoded protein is CASRGLAEGDEQYF. The V and J genes are TRBV6-5 and TRBJ2-7; 10 nucleotides in the junction match TRBD2. CDR1 and CDR2 are read off the germline V gene as MNHEY and SVGAGI. The CDR3, from cysteine to phenylalanine, totals 14 residues. The retained sequence is limited to the CDR3, 42 bases, with the frame set at the first base. Trimming leaves V shorter by 6 bases and J shorter by 5 bases, with the junction holding 7 bases beyond the gene matches.